One sample yielded the 6 T cell receptor beta chains listed below, sequenced in a study of CD8 T cells in ankylosing spondylitis. Via MiXCR, TCRdb re-called the 5' RACE reads, giving one row per CDR3 protein. There are tens of thousands of distinct CDR3 sequences in the sample; around 16% occur only once, and 25% to 30% lies in the top ten. Sequencing was done on a sample of blood. The origin of the receptors is a male donor with ankylosing spondylitis or in good health (not recorded which).

This clonotype was observed at least ten times. The chain joins TRBV7-8 to TRBJ2-1; 8 bases agree with TRBD2. The CDR3 is 15 amino acids. Germline V gene sequence: CDR1 SGHVS, CDR2 FQNEAQ. With V trimmed by 2 bases and J by 8 bases, 8 bases remained unmatched. CDR3 amino acids: CASSLSAGVGYEQFF. The CDR3 DNA sequence: TGTGCCAGCAGCTTATCAGCGGGGGTCGGATATGAGCAGTTCTTC.

The chain couples TRBV3-1 to TRBJ2-1, with D tentatively TRBD2 (5 bases). Germline values: CDR1 LGHDT, CDR2 YNNKEL (reference sequence). This CDR3 comprises 13 residues. V shed 3 bases and J shed 8 bases, with 11 bases lying between them. The CDR3 nucleotides are TGTGCCAGCAGCCAGAGAGGACTCCATGAGCAGTTCTTC. Encoded protein: CASSQRGLHEQFF.

This clonotype was seen many times. The V gene is TRBV28, the J gene TRBJ2-5; the D is unclear. The CDR3 spans 11 residues. Trimming cost V 3 bases and J 5 bases, with 4 bases left between them. Germline V gene data show CDR1 as MDHEN and CDR2 as SYDVKM. The CDR3 bases are TGTGCCAGCAGTTTGCTTGAGACCCAGTACTTC. Its protein product is CASSLLETQYF.

V usage is TRBV12-3 or TRBV12-4 and J usage is TRBJ2-3; 11 nucleotides match TRBD2. This CDR3 contains 15 residues. V lost 5 bases, J lost 6 bases, and 7 bases stayed unmatched. The CDR3 coding sequence is TGTGCCAGCAGTCCCGTTAGCGGGGGGGCTGATACGCAGTATTTT. It encodes CASSPVSGGADTQYF.

This clonotype turned up a few times. The chain has TRBV7-2 and TRBJ1-3; no clear D gene. CDR1 is SGHTA and CDR2 is FQGNSA in the germline V gene. The CDR3 extends over 14 amino acids. V lost 5 bases, J lost 0 bases, and 8 bases lay in between. CDR3 DNA sequence: TGTGCCAGCAGCCACCTAAACTCTGGAAACACCATATATTTT. This translates into CASSHLNSGNTIYF.

This clonotype was found a few times. V and J are TRBV5-1 and TRBJ2-2; a possible D gene is TRBD2 (6 bases). Trimming took off 4 bases at V and 5 bases at J, with 9 bases between the two ends. This CDR3 is built from 13 residues. Per germline, CDR1 SGHRS and CDR2 YFSETQ. The CDR3 DNA reads as TGCGCCAGCAGCCCGGGAGCGACCGGGGAGCTGTTTTTT. This encodes CASSPGATGELFF. Full variable domain (missing parts from reference TRBV5-1 and TRBJ2-2): KAGVTQTPRYLIKTRGQQVTLSCSPISGHRSVSWYQQTPGQGLQFLFEYFSETQRNKGNFPGRFSGRQFSNSRSEMNVSTLELGDSALYLCASSPGATGELFFGEGSRLTVL.